This passage covers 22 T cell receptor beta chains from one sample sequenced in a study of T cell repertoires in cytomegalovirus infection. These TCRs are of unknown antigen specificity. TCRdb called the reads again in MiXCR, with one record for every CDR3 protein. The sample shows about 360,000 distinct CDR3 sequences, roughly 34% of them seen only once. The sample consisted of cultured PBMCs, taken from culture after CMV antigen stimulation. The receptor set was obtained from a human donor in good health (CMV status not recorded). Some clones in this sample may be carry-over from other donors' samples.

At least ten counts were recorded for this clonotype. The rearrangement joins TRBV7-2 to TRBJ2-5; 9 bases map to TRBD1. The CDR3 loop spans 13 amino acids. J lost 4 bases, V lost 3 bases, and 0 bases had no gene match. The germline V gene encodes CDR1 SGHTA and CDR2 FQGNSA. The CDR3 nucleotides are TGTGCCAGCAGCTTGACAGGGGGAGAGACCCAGTACTTC. The encoded protein is CASSLTGGETQYF.

This clonotype was observed a single time. V and J are TRBV20-1 and TRBJ2-7, with D unclear. The germline CDR1 and CDR2 sequences are DFQATT and SNEGSKA (reference sequence). V was clipped by 5 bases and J by 1 base, with 9 bases between them. The CDR3 covers 12 residues. CDR3 DNA sequence: TGCAGTGCTCGTAGATTATCCTACGAGCAGTACTTC. Translation gives CSARRLSYEQYF.

This chain connects TRBV28 to TRBJ1-5; D remains ambiguous. Germline V gives CDR1 MDHEN, CDR2 SYDVKM. The CDR3 loop spans 15 amino acids. The V end lost 6 bases, the J end lost 0 bases, and 12 bases lay between the germline ends. The CDR3 loop is CASRPDGDSNQPQHF. In DNA form, the CDR3 reads TGTGCCAGCAGACCAGACGGGGATAGCAATCAGCCCCAGCATTTT.

This clonotype was detected a few times. The rearrangement uses TRBV5-6 and TRBJ2-1; maybe TRBD1 (6 bases). This CDR3 is built from 17 residues. The germline gives CDR1 SGHDT, CDR2 YYEEEE. Between the trimmed V and J ends, which lost 1 base and 5 bases, there was a span of 19 bases. This CDR3 is CASSLSPGVGVHNEQFF. The CDR3 nucleotides are TGTGCCAGCAGCTTGTCACCAGGGGTGGGGGTACACAATGAGCAGTTCTTC.

This clonotype was counted only a few times. V usage is TRBV7-8 and J usage is TRBJ2-5; 8 positions match TRBD2. V lost 5 bases to trimming and J lost 5 bases; unmatched junction nucleotides: 13. The CDR3 loop spans 16 amino acids. The germline gives CDR1 SGHVS, CDR2 FQNEAQ. The CDR3 DNA is TGTGCCAGCAGCCCTCGCGGTCAGCGGGAGCGGGAGACCCAGTACTTC. Translating gives CASSPRGQRERETQYF.

The chain employs TRBV28 and TRBJ2-2; TRBD1 matches at 7 bases. V trimming: 1 base; J trimming: 6 bases; junction bases outside the gene matches: 11. Germline values: CDR1 MDHEN, CDR2 SYDVKM. The CDR3 consists of 17 residues. CDR3 in DNA: TGTGCCAGCAGTTTATTCCCCAGGGGGTTCGCGGCCGGGGAGCTGTTTTTT. Translation: CASSLFPRGFAAGELFF.

This clonotype was seen a handful of times. The chain combines TRBV28 with TRBJ1-1, with TRBD1 as a possible D gene (6 bases). Trimming cost V 4 bases and J 1 base, with 13 bases left between them. The CDR3 totals 15 residues. CDR1 is MDHEN and CDR2 is SYDVKM in the germline V gene. CDR3 residues: CASSSPDSWNTEAFF. CDR3 DNA: TGTGCCAGCAGTTCCCCGGACAGTTGGAACACTGAAGCTTTCTTT.

This chain connects TRBV4-2 to TRBJ2-7, with D tentatively TRBD2 (6 bases). From germline, CDR1 is LGHNA and CDR2 YNFKEQ. Trimming stripped 0 bases from V and 7 bases from J, with 13 bases between. The CDR3 is 14 amino acids. CDR3 bases: TGTGCCAGCAGCCAAGATCAAACTAGCCTTGAGCAGTACTTC. Amino acids: CASSQDQTSLEQYF.

Ten or more counts support this clonotype. The V and J genes are TRBV7-2 and TRBJ1-5; no clear D. The V gene lost 0 bases and the J gene lost 3 bases, with 9 bases spanning the gap. Germline CDR1 and CDR2: SGHTA and FQGNSA. The length of the CDR3 is 15 residues. The CDR3 reads CASSLARSDNQPQHF. The CDR3 bases are TGTGCCAGCAGCTTAGCGCGCAGCGACAATCAGCCCCAGCATTTT. Full variable domain (remainder filled in from reference TRBV7-2 and TRBJ1-5): GAGVSQSPSNKVTEKGKDVELRCDPISGHTALYWYRQSLGQGLEFLIYFQGNSAPDKSGLPSDRFSAERTGGSVSTLTIQRTQQEDSAVYLCASSLARSDNQPQHFGDGTRLSIL.

This chain connects TRBV6-2 or TRBV6-3 to TRBJ1-1; TRBD1 agrees at 7 bases. CDR1 and CDR2 from the germline V gene are MNHEY and SVGEGT. The CDR3 is made up of 19 amino acids. J lost 4 bases, V lost 2 bases, and 19 bases had no gene match. CDR3 coding DNA: TGTGCCAGCAGTTACCGGCCATGGACAGGCGGGGGTGAGACCACTGAAGCTTTCTTT. It encodes CASSYRPWTGGGETTEAFF.

This clonotype was detected once. V and J are TRBV19 and TRBJ1-2; TRBD1 aligns across 10 bases. The CDR3 contains 14 residues. Germline CDR1 reads LNHDA; CDR2 reads SQIVND (reference sequence). Unmatched junction bases numbered 5, after V lost 3 bases and J lost 7 bases. This CDR3 reads CASSIATGGFGYTF. The CDR3 nucleotides are TGTGCCAGTAGTATCGCGACAGGGGGCTTTGGCTACACCTTC.

The J gene is TRBJ2-3, the V gene TRBV7-8; tentative D call: TRBD2 (5 bases). The germline CDR1 and CDR2 sequences are SGHVS and FQNEAQ. CDR3 length: 16 amino acids. V shed 1 base and J shed 1 base, with 12 bases lying between them. CDR3 in amino acids: CASSLVRGRRTDTQYF. The CDR3 DNA reads TGTGCCAGCAGCTTAGTCCGAGGGCGACGCACAGATACGCAGTATTTT.

The chain combines TRBV6-6 with TRBJ2-7; TRBD2 matches 7 bases. The CDR3 length is 14 residues. V dropped 6 bases and J dropped 6; count of bases not matched to a gene: 11. Looked up from germline, CDR1 is MNHNY and CDR2 is SVGAGI (reference sequence). CDR3 sequence (DNA): TGTGCCAGCAGCCCCCAGGGAGGGGTTGGCGAGCAGTACGTC. Translating it yields CASSPQGGVGEQYV.

This clonotype has a handful of counts. The V call is TRBV6-1, the J call TRBJ1-2, with TRBD1 as a possible D gene (5 bases). The V gene lost 5 bases and the J gene lost 3 bases, with 13 bases spanning the gap. This CDR3 has 14 amino acids. CDR1 MNHNS and CDR2 SASEGT come from the germline V gene. CDR3 coding DNA: TGTGCCAGCAGTTGGCGGGGCGGGGACTATGGCTACACCTTC. Amino acid sequence: CASSWRGGDYGYTF.

This clonotype was counted a single time. CDR3 sequence reads: CASNDPGELRPQHF. In DNA, the CDR3 is TGTGCCAGCAACGACCCGGGAGAACTTCGGCCCCAGCATTTT. The chain employs TRBV6-2 or TRBV6-3 and TRBJ1-5, with D unresolved. The CDR3 consists of 14 residues. Trimming cost V 7 bases and J 9 bases, with 19 bases left between them. Germline lookup yields CDR1 MNHEY and CDR2 SVGEGT.

The chain has TRBV4-3 and TRBJ1-1; a weak D match, TRBD1 (5 bases). Trimming left V 2 bases short and J 0 bases short, with 13 bases between. The germline V gene encodes CDR1 LGHNA and CDR2 YSLEER. The CDR3 consists of 16 residues. In DNA form, the CDR3 reads TGCGCCAGCAGCCAATACGTGGGGCAAATGAACACTGAAGCTTTCTTT. It encodes CASSQYVGQMNTEAFF.

The chain links TRBV28 to TRBJ2-3; 9 bases match TRBD1. The V gene's germline CDR1 is MDHEN and CDR2 SYDVKM. This CDR3 is built from 15 residues. V lost 5 bases, J lost 3 bases, and 6 bases stayed unmatched. The CDR3 DNA sequence: TGTGCCAGCAGTCCGTCGACAGGGGGGACAGATACGCAGTATTTT. Encoded protein: CASSPSTGGTDTQYF. The full variable domain, completed using reference TRBV28 and TRBJ2-3, is DVKVTQSSRYLVKRTGEKVFLECVQDMDHENMFWYRQDPGLGLRLIYFSYDVKMKEKGDIPEGYSVSREKKERFSLILESASTNQTSMYLCASSPSTGGTDTQYFGPGTRLTVL.

The chain combines TRBV4-3 with TRBJ2-5, with D maybe TRBD2 (6 bases). CDR3 size: 16 residues. From germline, CDR1 is LGHNA and CDR2 YSLEER. Trimming left V 0 bases short and J 6 bases short, with 17 bases between. The CDR3 region has the DNA TGCGCCAGCAGCCAAGATACCTCCGGGGGTGCGAAGACCCAGTACTTC. Residues: CASSQDTSGGAKTQYF.

This clonotype was seen only once. CDR3 coding DNA: TGTGCCAGCAGCCAAGAGAGATCTAGCGGGACAAGTTACGAGCAGTACTTC. Protein sequence: CASSQERSSGTSYEQYF. The chain is built from TRBV4-2 and TRBJ2-7, with TRBD2 matching 9 bases. Germline CDR1 reads LGHNA; CDR2 reads YNFKEQ. V was clipped by 0 bases and J by 4 bases; unmatched bases: 10. The CDR3 runs 17 residues.

This clonotype appeared a few times. The chain recombines TRBV12-3 or TRBV12-4 with TRBJ1-1, with 8 bases matching TRBD1. The length of the CDR3 is 13 residues. J lost 4 bases, V lost 7 bases, and 5 bases had no gene match. CDR3 nucleotide sequence: TGTGCCAGCACACGACAGGGGTTCACTGAAGCTTTCTTT. Protein sequence: CASTRQGFTEAFF.

The gene calls are TRBV9 and TRBJ2-5; TRBD2 might be the D (7 bases). The V gene lost 4 bases and the J gene lost 3 bases, with 16 bases spanning the gap. The V gene's germline CDR1 is SGDLS and CDR2 YYNGEE. The CDR3 runs to 15 residues. In DNA, the CDR3 is TGTGCCAGCAGCTTTAGCGGAGGGGGGGAAGAGACCCAGTACTTC. Its translation is CASSFSGGGEETQYF. Complete variable domain (other parts from reference TRBV9 and TRBJ2-5): DSGVTQTPKHLITATGQRVTLRCSPRSGDLSVYWYQQSLDQGLQFLIQYYNGEERAKGNILERFSAQQFPDLHSELNLSSLELGDSALYFCASSFSGGGEETQYFGPGTRLLVL.

This clonotype was seen many times. This chain uses TRBV19 with TRBJ2-6; 9 bases are shared with TRBD1. With V trimmed by 8 bases and J by 0 bases, 8 bases remained unmatched. The germline CDR1 and CDR2 sequences are LNHDA and SQIVND (reference sequence). This CDR3 region has 17 residues. CDR3 loop: CASAPGQGASGANVLTF. The CDR3 nucleotides are TGTGCCAGTGCGCCGGGACAGGGAGCCTCTGGGGCCAACGTCCTGACTTTC.